This T cell receptor (beta chain) was retrieved from a study of T cell responses to AZD1222 COVID-19 vaccine (dated by TCRdb to the early 2020s). Describing the broader study: AZD1222 recipients with second doses at about 4 weeks or about 12 weeks were pooled, because spike-specific TCR depth and breadth did not differ between schedules. TCR sequencing was performed for 230 to 250 trial participants, of whom approximately 200 were given two doses of AZD1222 and approximately 26 were given two doses of MenACWY control vaccine. Trial participants were enrolled by age into 18-55, 56-69 and 70-plus year subgroups, with approximately 160, 26 and 62 TCR-sequenced participants respectively. The full study reports these points: Nearly half of unique spike-specific TCRs reportedly recognized epitopes outside regions mutated in the B.1.351 and B.1.1.7 variants. Spike-specific TCR breadth and depth rose significantly after two AZD1222 doses compared with day 0 and with MenACWY recipients. CD4 TCRs associated with the vaccine covered the entire spike protein, and the dominant responses were in regions 160-218 and 743-854. Participants were mostly white British and included more females than males, and it was suggested by the authors that clonal diversity may have been underestimated. Conclusions about previously exposed vaccinees are limited, since just 6 or 7 AZD1222 recipients were seropositive for SARS-CoV-2 at baseline. Because no day 14 peak-response samples were available, the repertoires could be characterized only after the peak T cell response. In the small 56-69-year group, the increase in depth fell short of significance, most likely because of low power.

Remarks on this clone: The target of this receptor is not known. Base-call qualities are not available, and no considerably larger clone is one nucleotide away.

The CDR3 regions of human TCRbeta chains were subjected to immunosequencing. In the paper's pipeline: Repertoire TCRs were matched against a reference library of SARS-CoV-2-specific TCRs generated with the MIRA antigen-specificity platform. Breadth was defined as the fraction of unique TCRs that were SARS-CoV-2-associated, and depth was defined as the fraction of total T cells that were SARS-CoV-2-associated. Each spike-specific TCR was assigned to its reactive spike region and to a CD4 or CD8 class using the MIRA data. Log10-transformed breadth and depth values were compared by one-way ANOVA with Sidak's multiple comparisons tests. What TCRdb holds here is the immuneACCESS table cut down to in-frame rearrangements. Part of the clones is not present; checked against another copy, under half of the missing clones reflect an unresolved V gene, and the others are unexplained. The DNA was the basis for D and trimming; V, J and clone size are from that table. This sample lists fewer than 200,000 clones; roughly nine tenths were detected once. The ten biggest clones cover approximately 1.6% of the sample.

V is reduced by 3 bases and J by 5 bases, leaving a spacing of 18 bases between them. The germline V gene encodes CDR1 DFQATT and CDR2 SNEGSKA (reference sequence). The CDR3 spans 15 residues, from the cysteine through the phenylalanine. Left in the record is the CDR3 DNA by itself, 45 bases read in frame from the first base. This sample's time point label indicates: baseline before first vaccination. Vaccinee samples were obtained from the UK trials COV001 and COV002, which included a single-blind randomized controlled phase 2/3 trial of AZD1222 (ChAdOx1 nCoV-19) in healthy adults. For TCRbeta chain sequencing, PBMC samples from trial participants were taken at day 0 and at day 28 after the second dose.

The receptor chain draws on TRBV20-1 and TRBJ2-3; the D gene is perhaps TRBD2, from 6 matching bases. The source was peripheral blood, collected on day 0 of AZD1222 vaccination. The TCR originated in an adult in good health. Here is the DNA: TGCAGTGCTAGTAGGCGGGGTCCCCCAGGAGATACGCAGTATTTT. This is translated as CSASRRGPPGDTQYF.